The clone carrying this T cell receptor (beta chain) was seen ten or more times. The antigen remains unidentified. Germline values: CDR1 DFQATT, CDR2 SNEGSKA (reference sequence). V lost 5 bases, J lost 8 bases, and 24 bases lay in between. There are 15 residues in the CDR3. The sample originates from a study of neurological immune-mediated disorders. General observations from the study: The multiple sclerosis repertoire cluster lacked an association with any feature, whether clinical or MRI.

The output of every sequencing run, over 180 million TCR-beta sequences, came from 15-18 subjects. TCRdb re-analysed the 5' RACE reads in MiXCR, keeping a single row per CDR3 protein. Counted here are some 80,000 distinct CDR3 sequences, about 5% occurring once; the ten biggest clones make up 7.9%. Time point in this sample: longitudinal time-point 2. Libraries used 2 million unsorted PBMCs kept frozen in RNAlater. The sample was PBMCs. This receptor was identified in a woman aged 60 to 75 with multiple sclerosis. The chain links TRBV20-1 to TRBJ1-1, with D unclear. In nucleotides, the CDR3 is TGCAGTGCTCCCCCCTGGTCGCCCGGCATTATGGAAGCTTTCTTT. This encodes CSAPPWSPGIMEAFF.